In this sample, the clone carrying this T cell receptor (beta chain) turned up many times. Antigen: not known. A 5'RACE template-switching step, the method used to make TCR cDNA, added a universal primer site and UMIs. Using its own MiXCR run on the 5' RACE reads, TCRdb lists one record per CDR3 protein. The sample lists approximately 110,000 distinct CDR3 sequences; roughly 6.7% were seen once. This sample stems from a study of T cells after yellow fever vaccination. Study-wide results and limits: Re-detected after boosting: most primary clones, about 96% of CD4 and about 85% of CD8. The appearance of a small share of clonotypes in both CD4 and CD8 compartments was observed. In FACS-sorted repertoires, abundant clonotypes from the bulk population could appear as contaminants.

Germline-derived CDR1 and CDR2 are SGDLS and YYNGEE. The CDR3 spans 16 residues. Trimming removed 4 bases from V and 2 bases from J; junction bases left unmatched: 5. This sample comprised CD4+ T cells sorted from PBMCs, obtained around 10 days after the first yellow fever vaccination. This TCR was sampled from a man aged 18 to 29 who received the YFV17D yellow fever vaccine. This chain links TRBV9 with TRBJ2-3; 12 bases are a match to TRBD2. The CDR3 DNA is TGTGCCAGCAGCCCACGACTAGCGGGGGTCACAGATACGCAGTATTTT. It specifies CASSPRLAGVTDTQYF.